The clone carrying this T cell receptor beta chain has more than one count but fewer than ten. The germline V gene has CDR1 SGHRS and CDR2 YFSETQ. Trimming removed 2 bases at V and 5 bases at J, with 13 bases between. CDR3 length: 15 residues. Enrollees, roughly 18 to 90 years old, lived in some 24 US areas. The data stem from a study of blood T cell repertoires in COVID-19. Study-wide context: From the United States, Italy and Spain came samples of acute and convalescent COVID-19. Nucleic acid was either cDNA or gDNA, and it came from T cells, B-cell-depleted T cells, or PBMCs.

Methods used by the authors: From reference gene primer amplification, estimates of nucleated cell counts were derived. Profiling relied on immunoSEQ multiplex PCR, and the TCRdb table lists in-frame clones only, not all of them. V, J and clone size are taken as reported in that table, and D and trimming were inferred from the DNA itself. The sample carries under 250,000 clones, approximately 85% recorded once. Sequenced material: PBMCs or T cells enriched from blood (not recorded which). The chain combines TRBV5-1 with TRBJ2-2, with D perhaps TRBD2 (5 bases). The TCR was taken from a woman in her fifties or sixties with acute COVID-19. CDR3 in amino acids: CASSFTGVETGELFF. In DNA form, the CDR3 reads TGCGCCAGCAGCTTCACCGGGGTAGAAACCGGGGAGCTGTTTTTT.